Presented here are 8 T cell receptor beta chains from one specimen sequenced in a study of metastatic and nonmetastatic thyroid tumors. TCRdb re-called clones via MiXCR from the PCR reads. This sample has 5,500 to 7,000 clones, with approximately 32% found just once. Nobody among the patients had been given any treatment before thyroid surgery. Sequencing was performed on adjacent normal tissue. The receptor source for this set is a female donor with papillary thyroid cancer or a benign thyroid nodule (not recorded which). Some clones in this sample may be carry-over from other donors' samples.

This clone was found a few times. The V gene is TRBV10-2, the J gene TRBJ2-7; no reliable D call. Trimming left V 5 bases short and J 10 bases short, with 18 bases between. The CDR3 spans 13 residues. Germline V lookup: CDR1 WSHSY, CDR2 SAAADI. The CDR3 loop is CASSLFIETLQYF. CDR3 DNA sequence: TGCGCCAGCAGTCTCTTTATCGAGACACTCCAGTACTTC.

The chain combines TRBV28 with TRBJ2-6, with D perhaps being TRBD1 or TRBD2 (6 bases each). CDR1 and CDR2 from the germline V gene are MDHEN and SYDVKM. With 3 bases removed from V and 6 bases from J, the gap between germline ends came to 12 bases. The CDR3 consists of 15 residues. The chain's CDR3 is CASSFGGHSANVLTF. The DNA of the CDR3 is TGTGCCAGCAGTTTTGGGGGGCATTCGGCCAACGTCCTGACTTTC.

This clone came up a few times. DNA for the CDR3: TGTGCCACCAGCAGAGATCGGTCTGGAAACACCATATATTTT. It specifies CATSRDRSGNTIYF. This chain joins TRBV15 and TRBJ1-3, with D uncertain. The V and J ends lost 0 bases and 1 base respectively, with 4 bases between them. Germline V gene data show CDR1 as LNHNV and CDR2 as YYDKDF (reference sequence). The CDR3 has 14 residues.

Many counts were recorded for this clone. Other DNA sequences in this specimen translate into the identical CDR3. The gene calls are TRBV28 and TRBJ1-1, with 7 bases aligning to TRBD1. The CDR3 spans 18 residues. Germline loops: CDR1 MDHEN, CDR2 SYDVKM. V lost 2 bases, J lost 3 bases, and 15 bases stayed unmatched. CDR3 in DNA: TGTGCCAGCAGTTTAGAGGGCAGGGGGTATTTGGGGTACACTGAAGCTTTCTTT. Translated: CASSLEGRGYLGYTEAFF.

J is TRBJ2-7 and V is TRBV28, with 7 bases lining up with TRBD2. This CDR3 has 15 amino acids. Trimming at V came to 3 bases and at J to 0 bases, leaving 5 bases not matched to a gene. The germline CDR1 and CDR2 sequences are MDHEN and SYDVKM. CDR3 loop: CASSLGGTNSYEQYF. As DNA, the CDR3 is TGTGCCAGCAGTTTGGGGGGGACCAACTCCTACGAGCAGTACTTC.

This CDR3 reads CASSTGLAQEQFF. CDR3 coding DNA: TGTGCCAGCAGCACGGGACTAGCTCAGGAGCAGTTCTTC. The chain joins TRBV7-6 to TRBJ2-1, with TRBD2 matching 9 bases. The length of the CDR3 is 13 residues. J was trimmed by 10 bases and V by 5 bases; bases with no gene match: 6. The germline CDR1 and CDR2 sequences are SGHVS and FNYEAQ.

This clone was found a few times. V usage is TRBV7-9 and J usage is TRBJ2-3; D unclear. V lost 4 bases and J 0 bases, leaving 8 bases between the germline ends. The CDR3 runs to 14 residues. Germline V gene data show CDR1 as SEHNR and CDR2 as FQNEAQ (reference sequence). The chain's CDR3 is CASSSGHSTDTQYF. CDR3 nucleotides: TGTGCCAGCAGCTCTGGTCATAGCACAGATACGCAGTATTTT.

The chain combines TRBV20-1 with TRBJ1-1; 7 bases are a match to TRBD1. This CDR3 region has 14 residues. The germline CDR1 and CDR2 sequences are DFQATT and SNEGSKA (reference sequence). V trimming: 1 base; J trimming: 5 bases; junction bases outside the gene matches: 7. CDR3 sequence reads: CSARVTGRWTEAFF. The CDR3 nucleotides read TGCAGTGCTAGAGTGACAGGGAGGTGGACTGAAGCTTTCTTT.